This entry lists 15 T cell receptor beta chains sequenced from one sample in a study of cytomegalovirus exposure and HLA in healthy donors. Vbeta (60) and Jbeta (13) primers were used in the PCR. Generated by immunoSEQ multiplex PCR, the TCRdb table keeps only in-frame clones and is missing some. The sample lists 150,000 or so clones, approximately 80% seen once, with around an eighth in the top ten. Sequenced material: PBMCs. The receptors shown here come from a man between 40 and 49 years old in good health and CMV-seropositive.

The V and J genes are TRBV5-6 and TRBJ2-1; 8 nucleotides agree with TRBD1. Germline values: CDR1 SGHDT, CDR2 YYEEEE. The CDR3 consists of 13 residues. J was trimmed by 8 bases and V by 4 bases; bases with no gene match: 5. The CDR3 sequence: CASSTQGGDEQFF. CDR3 coding DNA: TGTGCCAGCAGCACACAGGGGGGAGATGAGCAGTTCTTC.

The chain carries TRBV27 and TRBJ1-1, with 8 bases matching TRBD1. Germline CDR1 is MNHEY and CDR2 is SMNVEV (reference sequence). The junction had 6 bases not matched to a gene; V was cut back by 9 bases and J by 0 bases. CDR3 length equals 14 residues. The CDR3 coding sequence is TGTGCCAGGGGCAGGACAGGGATGAACACTGAAGCTTTCTTT. As protein: CARGRTGMNTEAFF.

This clone was seen a single time. The chain employs TRBV28 and TRBJ2-3; D is possibly TRBD2 (6 bases). From germline, CDR1 is MDHEN and CDR2 SYDVKM. This CDR3 spans 14 amino acids. Trimming took 3 bases from V and 1 from J, leaving 8 bases between them. The CDR3 bases are TGTGCCAGCAGTTTGGCTAGCGGCACAGATACGCAGTATTTT. Protein: CASSLASGTDTQYF.

The sample holds a few counts of this clone. The gene calls are TRBV20-1 and TRBJ2-5, with D hard to call. Germline V lookup: CDR1 DFQATT, CDR2 SNEGSKA (reference sequence). Trimming took off 5 bases at V and 7 bases at J, with 8 bases between the two ends. This CDR3 is 10 amino acids long. CDR3: CSASSGTQYF. CDR3 coding DNA: TGCAGTGCTTCATCGGGGACCCAGTACTTC.

V usage is TRBV4-1 and J usage is TRBJ2-7, with TRBD2 matching over 8 bases. Trimming removed 1 base from V and 6 bases from J; junction bases left unmatched: 11. CDR1 and CDR2 from the germline V gene are MGHRA and YSYEKL. There are 16 residues in the CDR3. The CDR3 region is CASSQVSGGVLGEQYF. CDR3 nucleotide sequence: TGCGCCAGCAGCCAAGTCTCGGGAGGGGTCCTGGGCGAGCAGTACTTC.

Only one count was recorded for this clone. The CDR3 here is CASSLVTSGKIYEQYF. For the CDR3, the DNA is TGCGCCAGCAGCTTGGTGACTAGCGGGAAGATCTACGAGCAGTACTTC. The gene calls are TRBV5-1 and TRBJ2-7; 11 positions match TRBD2. The V and J ends lost 0 bases and 3 bases, in that order; junction bases with no gene match: 5. The CDR3 has 16 amino acids. Germline CDR1 and CDR2: SGHRS and YFSETQ.

This rearrangement joins TRBV19 to TRBJ2-7; the match to TRBD2 covers 10 bases. This CDR3 has 15 amino acids. Germline CDR1 reads LNHDA; CDR2 reads SQIVND (reference sequence). V gave up 3 bases and J gave up 2 bases; unmatched junction bases: 4. CDR3 DNA sequence: TGTGCCAGTAGTATCGGACTAGCGGAGGCCTACGAGCAGTACTTC. It codes for CASSIGLAEAYEQYF.

The genes are TRBV27 and TRBJ1-4; 7 nucleotides line up with TRBD1. Germline trimming cut 6 bases from V and 5 bases from J; bases unmatched to any gene: 6. Looked up from germline, CDR1 is MNHEY and CDR2 is SMNVEV (reference sequence). The CDR3 extends over 14 amino acids. CDR3 sequence reads: CASRPTGKNEKLFF. DNA for the CDR3: TGTGCCAGCAGACCGACAGGGAAGAATGAAAAACTGTTTTTT.

This clone is a singleton in its sample. The V and J genes are TRBV5-6 and TRBJ1-2; 9 nucleotides agree with TRBD1. Germline-derived CDR1 and CDR2 are SGHDT and YYEEEE. The CDR3 runs to 15 residues. Trimming at V came to 5 bases and at J to 5 bases, leaving 10 bases not matched to a gene. The CDR3 spells CASRSRGQGAYGYTF. In DNA form, the CDR3 reads TGTGCCAGCAGGTCCCGGGGACAGGGCGCTTATGGCTACACCTTC.

The rearrangement links TRBV7-9 to TRBJ2-1; 8 positions match TRBD2. V lost 6 bases, J lost 7 bases, and 11 bases stayed unmatched. CDR1 and CDR2 from the germline V gene are SEHNR and FQNEAQ (reference sequence). The CDR3 is 15 amino acids. Here the CDR3 reads CASSRAGAQRNEQFF. The CDR3 DNA reads as TGTGCCAGCAGTAGAGCGGGAGCACAACGGAATGAGCAGTTCTTC.

The chain combines TRBV2 with TRBJ2-7; the match to TRBD2 covers 8 bases. This CDR3 is built from 16 residues. The germline gives CDR1 SNHLY, CDR2 FYNNEI. V lost 1 base to trimming and J lost 7 bases; unmatched junction nucleotides: 12. CDR3 nucleotides: TGTGCCAGCAGTGAAGGGGGGGGGACTAGACCGTGGGAGCAGTACTTC. Translation: CASSEGGGTRPWEQYF.

The J gene is TRBJ2-7, the V gene TRBV10-1; TRBD1 matches 8 bases. The CDR3 contains 13 residues. Germline CDR1 reads WNHNN; CDR2 reads SYGVQD (reference sequence). J was trimmed by 7 bases and V by 6 bases; bases with no gene match: 8. The CDR3 loop reads CASRSRGLWEQYF. The CDR3 DNA is TGCGCCAGCAGGTCCAGGGGGCTATGGGAGCAGTACTTC.

The CDR3 region has the DNA TGTGCCAGCAGTTTAGGGGGAGGGGTACAGACCCAGTACTTC. Translated, it gives CASSLGGGVQTQYF. J is TRBJ2-5 and V is TRBV28, with 7 bases identical to TRBD2. Germline lookup yields CDR1 MDHEN and CDR2 SYDVKM. The CDR3 spans 14 residues. Germline trimming cut 2 bases from V and 6 bases from J; bases unmatched to any gene: 6.

This clone was recorded a few times. The chain has TRBV6-5 and TRBJ2-6; no clear D. The CDR3 is made up of 12 amino acids. Looked up from germline, CDR1 is MNHEY and CDR2 is SVGAGI. The V end lost 10 bases, the J end lost 1 base, and 5 bases lay between the germline ends. CDR3 loop: CATVSGANVLTF. CDR3 sequence (DNA): TGTGCCACCGTTTCTGGGGCCAACGTCCTGACTTTC.

This sequence joins TRBV7-7 and TRBJ1-5; D gene unclear. CDR1 and CDR2 from the germline V gene are SSHAT and FNYEAQ (reference sequence). Trimming removed 6 bases at V and 0 bases at J, with 21 bases between. The CDR3 extends over 18 amino acids. The CDR3 DNA follows: TGTGCCAGCAGAGCAGTCAACGGAGGGAGGGATAGCAATCAGCCCCAGCATTTT. Protein: CASRAVNGGRDSNQPQHF.